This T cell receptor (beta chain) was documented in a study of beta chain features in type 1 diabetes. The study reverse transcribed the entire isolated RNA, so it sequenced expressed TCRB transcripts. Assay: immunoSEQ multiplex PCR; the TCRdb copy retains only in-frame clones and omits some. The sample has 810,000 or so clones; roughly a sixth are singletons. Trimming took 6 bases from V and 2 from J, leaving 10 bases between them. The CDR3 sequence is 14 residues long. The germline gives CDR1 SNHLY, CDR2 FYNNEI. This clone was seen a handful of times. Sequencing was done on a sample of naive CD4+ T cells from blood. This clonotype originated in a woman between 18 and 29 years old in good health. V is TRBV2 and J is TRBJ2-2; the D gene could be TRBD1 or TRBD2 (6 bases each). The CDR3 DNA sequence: TGTGCCAGCAGGCGGGACACCAACACCGGGGAGCTGTTTTTT. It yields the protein CASRRDTNTGELFF.